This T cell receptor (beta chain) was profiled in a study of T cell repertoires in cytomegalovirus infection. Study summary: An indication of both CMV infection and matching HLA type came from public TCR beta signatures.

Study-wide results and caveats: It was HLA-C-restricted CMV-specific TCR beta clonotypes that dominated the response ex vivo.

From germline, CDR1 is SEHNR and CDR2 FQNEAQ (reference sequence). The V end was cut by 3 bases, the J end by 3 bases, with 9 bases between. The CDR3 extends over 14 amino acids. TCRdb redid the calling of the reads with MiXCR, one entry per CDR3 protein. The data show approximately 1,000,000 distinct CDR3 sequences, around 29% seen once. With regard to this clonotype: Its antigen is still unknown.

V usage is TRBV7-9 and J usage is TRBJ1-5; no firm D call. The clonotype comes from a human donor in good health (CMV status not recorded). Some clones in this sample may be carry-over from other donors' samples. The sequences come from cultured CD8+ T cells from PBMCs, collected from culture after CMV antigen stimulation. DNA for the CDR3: TGTGCCAGCAGCTTTGGCGGACTCAATCAGCCCCAGCATTTT. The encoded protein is CASSFGGLNQPQHF. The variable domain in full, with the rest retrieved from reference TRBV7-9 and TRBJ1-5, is DTGVSQNPRHKITKRGQNVTFRCDPISEHNRLYWYRQTLGQGPEFLTYFQNEAQLEKSRLLSDRFSAERPKGSFSTLEIQRTEQGDSAMYLCASSFGGLNQPQHFGDGTRLSIL.